The T cell receptor (beta chain) described here comes from a study of CXCR3-negative and CXCR3-positive naive CD8 T cells. Via 5' RACE with UMI labels, TRB cDNA libraries were prepared. Reprocessing the 5' RACE reads, TCRdb reports a single entry for every CDR3 protein and omits DNA. The specimen's table records over 70,000 distinct CDR3 sequences. Study results and caveats: Higher TRB CDR3 hydrophobicity marked CXCR3-positive naive cells relative to CXCR3-negative naive cells. The study found that naive CXCR3-negative and CXCR3-positive cells shared TRBV-TRBJ usage, while memory cells differed.

As to this clonotype: What it binds is not known.

CDR3 length: 14 residues. CDR1 and CDR2 from the germline V gene are SQVTM and ANQGSEA. Sequencing used naive CXCR3- CD8+ T cells from blood. Subset in this sample: CD45RO-CCR7+CD27+CD95- naive CD8+ T cells lacking CXCR3 (TNR3-). The sequence was obtained from a human donor in good health. Some clones in this sample may be carry-over from other donors' samples. J is TRBJ2-5 and V is TRBV29-1; the TCRdb call, TRBD2, lacks DNA for checking. The CDR3 reads CSPVLAGGGETQYF.